This TCR beta chain was recorded in a study of patients and donors after allogeneic stem cell transplantation. In TCRdb, the RT-PCR reads were re-called with MiXCR into one record per CDR3 protein. The sample records about a million distinct CDR3 sequences, about a sixth being singletons. This clonotype turned up a few times. V was trimmed by 1 base and J by 2 bases, leaving 6 bases between them. The germline CDR1 and CDR2 sequences are LGHNA and YNFKEQ. The CDR3 length is 13 residues. The TCR sequence derives from a human donor who was either an allogeneic HSCT recipient or a stem cell or donor lymphocyte infusion donor (not recorded which). It is not recorded whose cells these are; they may come from a transplant donor. Sample: blood, either unsorted or a sorted T cell fraction (not recorded which). The rearrangement uses TRBV4-2 and TRBJ2-7; possible D gene TRBD1, 5 bases. The CDR3 sequence: CASSQARAYEQYF. Here the CDR3 DNA reads TGTGCCAGCAGCCAAGCCAGGGCCTACGAGCAGTACTTC.